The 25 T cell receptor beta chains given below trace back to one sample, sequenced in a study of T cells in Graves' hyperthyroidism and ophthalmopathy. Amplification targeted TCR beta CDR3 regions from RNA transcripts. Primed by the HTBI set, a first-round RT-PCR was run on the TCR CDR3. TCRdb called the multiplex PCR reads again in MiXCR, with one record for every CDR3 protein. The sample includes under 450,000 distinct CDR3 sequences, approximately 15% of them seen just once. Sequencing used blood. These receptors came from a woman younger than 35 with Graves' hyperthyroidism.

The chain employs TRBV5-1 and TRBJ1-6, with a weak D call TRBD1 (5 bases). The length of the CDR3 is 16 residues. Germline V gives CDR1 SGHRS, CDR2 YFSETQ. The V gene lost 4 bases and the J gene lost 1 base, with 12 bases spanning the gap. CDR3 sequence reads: CASSRTGVSYNSPLHF. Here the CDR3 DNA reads TGCGCCAGCAGCAGAACGGGGGTTTCCTATAATTCACCCCTCCACTTT. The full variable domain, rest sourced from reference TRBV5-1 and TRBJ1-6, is KAGVTQTPRYLIKTRGQQVTLSCSPISGHRSVSWYQQTPGQGLQFLFEYFSETQRNKGNFPGRFSGRQFSNSRSEMNVSTLELGDSALYLCASSRTGVSYNSPLHFGNGTRLTVT.

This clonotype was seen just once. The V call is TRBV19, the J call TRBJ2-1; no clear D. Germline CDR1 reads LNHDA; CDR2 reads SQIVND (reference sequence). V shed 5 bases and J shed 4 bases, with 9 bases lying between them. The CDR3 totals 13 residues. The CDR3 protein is CASSPSLYNEQFF. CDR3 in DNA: TGTGCCAGTAGTCCAAGTCTGTACAATGAGCAGTTCTTC.

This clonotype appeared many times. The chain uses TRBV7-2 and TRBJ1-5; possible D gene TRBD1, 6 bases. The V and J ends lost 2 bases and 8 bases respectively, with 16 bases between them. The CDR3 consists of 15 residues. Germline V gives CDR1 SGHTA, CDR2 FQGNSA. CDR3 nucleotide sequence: TGTGCCAGCAGCTTACGGGGGGGCTGGGGTGAGCCCCAGCATTTT. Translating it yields CASSLRGGWGEPQHF.

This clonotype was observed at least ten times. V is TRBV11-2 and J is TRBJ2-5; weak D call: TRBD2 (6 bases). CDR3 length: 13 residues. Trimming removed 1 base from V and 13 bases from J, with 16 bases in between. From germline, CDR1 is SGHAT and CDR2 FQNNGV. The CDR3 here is CASSLAGLPILYF. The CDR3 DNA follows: TGTGCCAGCAGCTTAGCGGGACTTCCTATCCTGTACTTC.

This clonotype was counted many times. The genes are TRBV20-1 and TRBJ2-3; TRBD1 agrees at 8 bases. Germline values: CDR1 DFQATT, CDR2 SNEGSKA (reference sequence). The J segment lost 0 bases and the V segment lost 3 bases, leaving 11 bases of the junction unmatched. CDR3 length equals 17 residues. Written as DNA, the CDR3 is TGCAGTGCTAGTCAGGGGGCAATATGGCCTAGCACAGATACGCAGTATTTT. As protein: CSASQGAIWPSTDTQYF.

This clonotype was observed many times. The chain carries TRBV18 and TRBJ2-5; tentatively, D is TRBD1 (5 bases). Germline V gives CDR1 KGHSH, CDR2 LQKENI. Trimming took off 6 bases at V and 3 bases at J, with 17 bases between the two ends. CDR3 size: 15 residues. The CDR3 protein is CASSQGSVREETQYF. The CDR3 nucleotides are TGTGCCAGCTCCCAAGGGTCGGTCAGGGAAGAGACCCAGTACTTC.

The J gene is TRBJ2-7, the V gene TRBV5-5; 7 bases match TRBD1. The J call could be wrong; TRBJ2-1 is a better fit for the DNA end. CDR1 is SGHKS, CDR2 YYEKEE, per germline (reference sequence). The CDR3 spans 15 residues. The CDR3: CASSSGTASSYEQFF. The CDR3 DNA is TGTGCCAGCAGCTCCGGGACAGCTTCTTCCTACGAGCAGTTCTTC.

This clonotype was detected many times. CDR3: CASSLGVSNYGYTF. For the CDR3, the DNA is TGTGCCAGCAGTTTGGGGGTTTCCAACTATGGCTACACCTTC. The chain employs TRBV12-3 or TRBV12-4 and TRBJ1-2; TRBD1 might be the D (5 bases). The CDR3 has 14 amino acids. V was cut by 3 bases and J by 2 bases, with 10 bases left in between.

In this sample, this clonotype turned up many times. CDR3 DNA sequence: TGTGCCTGCCACAGGGATCAAAATTCACCCCTCCACTTT. This gives the protein CACHRDQNSPLHF. The V and J genes are TRBV2 and TRBJ1-6; the D gene is possibly TRBD1 (6 bases). This CDR3 is built from 13 residues. Germline CDR1 and CDR2: SNHLY and FYNNEI. Trimming took off 11 bases at V and 7 bases at J, with 15 bases between the two ends. The full variable domain, its missing parts supplied by reference TRBV2 and TRBJ1-6, is EPEVTQTPSHQVTQMGQEVILRCVPISNHLYFYWYRQILGQKVEFLVSFYNNEISEKSEIFDDQFSVERPDGSNFTLKIRSTKLEDSAMYFCACHRDQNSPLHFGNGTRLTVT.

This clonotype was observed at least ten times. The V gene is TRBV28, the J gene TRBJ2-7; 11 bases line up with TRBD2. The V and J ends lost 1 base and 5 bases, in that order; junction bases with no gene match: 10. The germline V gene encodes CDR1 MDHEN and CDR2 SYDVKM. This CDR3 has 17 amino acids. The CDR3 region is CASSLLGLAGGPNEQYF. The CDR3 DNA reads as TGTGCCAGCAGTTTATTGGGGCTAGCGGGGGGCCCCAACGAGCAGTACTTC.

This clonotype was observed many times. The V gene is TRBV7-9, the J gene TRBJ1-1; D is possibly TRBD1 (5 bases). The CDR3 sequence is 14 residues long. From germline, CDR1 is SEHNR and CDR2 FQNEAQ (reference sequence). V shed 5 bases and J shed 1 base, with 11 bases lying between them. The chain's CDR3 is CASSPQGTNTEAFF. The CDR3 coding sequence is TGTGCCAGCAGCCCCCAGGGTACGAACACTGAAGCTTTCTTT.

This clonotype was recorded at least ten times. The DNA for the CDR3 is TGTGCCAGCAGGGTGTGGCAGGGGGAGGTCGGGGAGCTGTTTTTT. It is translated as CASRVWQGEVGELFF. The V and J genes are TRBV2 and TRBJ2-2; possible D gene TRBD1, 7 bases. The CDR3 consists of 15 residues. CDR1 SNHLY and CDR2 FYNNEI come from the germline V gene. Trimming pared 6 bases from V and 7 bases from J, leaving 18 bases between.

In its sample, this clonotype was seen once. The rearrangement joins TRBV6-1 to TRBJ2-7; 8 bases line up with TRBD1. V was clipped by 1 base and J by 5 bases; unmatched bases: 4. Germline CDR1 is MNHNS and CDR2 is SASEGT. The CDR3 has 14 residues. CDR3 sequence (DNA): TGTGCCAGCAGTGAAGGACAGGGGATCAACGAGCAGTACTTC. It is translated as CASSEGQGINEQYF.

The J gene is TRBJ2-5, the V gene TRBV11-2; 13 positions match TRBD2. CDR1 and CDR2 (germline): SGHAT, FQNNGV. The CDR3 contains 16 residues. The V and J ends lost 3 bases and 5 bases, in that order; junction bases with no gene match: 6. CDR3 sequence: CASSLAGLAGDETQYF. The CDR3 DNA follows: TGTGCCAGCAGCTTGGCCGGACTAGCGGGAGATGAGACCCAGTACTTC. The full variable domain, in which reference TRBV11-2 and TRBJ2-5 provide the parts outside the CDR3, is EAGVAQSPRYKIIEKRQSVAFWCNPISGHATLYWYQQILGQGPKLLIQFQNNGVVDDSQLPKDRFSAERLKGVDSTLKIQPAKLEDSAVYLCASSLAGLAGDETQYFGPGTRLLVL.

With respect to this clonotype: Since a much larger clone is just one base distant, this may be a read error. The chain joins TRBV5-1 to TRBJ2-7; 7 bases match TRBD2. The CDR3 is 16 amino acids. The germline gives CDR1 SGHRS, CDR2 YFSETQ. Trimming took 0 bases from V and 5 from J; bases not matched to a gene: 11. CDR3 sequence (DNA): TGCGCCAGCAGCTTGGTTCCTGACGGGAGGTCCCACGAGCAGTACTTC. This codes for CASSLVPDGRSHEQYF.

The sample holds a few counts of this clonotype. CDR3 in amino acids: CASSPLAGAEQYF. CDR3 nucleotide sequence: TGTGCCAGCAGTCCACTAGCGGGAGCCGAGCAGTACTTC. The V gene is TRBV12-3 or TRBV12-4, the J gene TRBJ2-7; 11 bases agree with TRBD2. The CDR3 sequence is 13 residues long. V gave up 5 bases and J gave up 6 bases; unmatched junction bases: 3.

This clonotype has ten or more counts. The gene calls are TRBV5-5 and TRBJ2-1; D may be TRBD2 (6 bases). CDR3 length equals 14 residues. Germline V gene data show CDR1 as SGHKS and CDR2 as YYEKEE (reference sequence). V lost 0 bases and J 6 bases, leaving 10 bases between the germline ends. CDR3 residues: CASSLGVAANEQFF. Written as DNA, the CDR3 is TGTGCCAGCAGCTTGGGAGTAGCGGCCAATGAGCAGTTCTTC.

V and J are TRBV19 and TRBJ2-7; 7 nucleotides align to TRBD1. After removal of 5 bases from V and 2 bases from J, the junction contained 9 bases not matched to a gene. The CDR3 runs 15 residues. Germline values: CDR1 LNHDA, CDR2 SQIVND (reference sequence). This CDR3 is CASSSHGTAPYEQYF. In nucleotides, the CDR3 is TGTGCCAGTAGTTCTCACGGGACAGCCCCCTACGAGCAGTACTTC.

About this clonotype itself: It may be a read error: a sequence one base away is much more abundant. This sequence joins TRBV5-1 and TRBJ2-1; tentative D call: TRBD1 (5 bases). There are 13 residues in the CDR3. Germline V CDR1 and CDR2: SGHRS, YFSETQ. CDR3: CANSSTTGYEQFF. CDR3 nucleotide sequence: TGCGCCAACAGCTCAACAACAGGCTATGAGCAGTTCTTC.

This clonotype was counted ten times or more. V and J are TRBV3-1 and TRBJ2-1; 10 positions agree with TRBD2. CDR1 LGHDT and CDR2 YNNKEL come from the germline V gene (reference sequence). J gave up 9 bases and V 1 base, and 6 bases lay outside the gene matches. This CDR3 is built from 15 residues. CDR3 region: CASSQGLAGRGEQFF. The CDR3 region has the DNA TGTGCCAGCAGCCAAGGACTAGCGGGTCGAGGTGAGCAGTTCTTC.

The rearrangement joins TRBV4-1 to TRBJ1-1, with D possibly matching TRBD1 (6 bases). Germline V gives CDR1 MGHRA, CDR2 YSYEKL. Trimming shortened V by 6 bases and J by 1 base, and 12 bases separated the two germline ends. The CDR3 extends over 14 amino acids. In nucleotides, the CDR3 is TGCGCCAGCAGAAGGGACACCAAGAACACTGAAGCTTTCTTT. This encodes CASRRDTKNTEAFF.

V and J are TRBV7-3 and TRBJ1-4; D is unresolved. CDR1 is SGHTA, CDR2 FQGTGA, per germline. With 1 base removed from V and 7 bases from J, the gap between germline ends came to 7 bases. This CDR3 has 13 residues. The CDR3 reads CASSLRWGEKLFF. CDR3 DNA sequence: TGTGCCAGCAGCTTAAGGTGGGGTGAAAAACTGTTTTTT.

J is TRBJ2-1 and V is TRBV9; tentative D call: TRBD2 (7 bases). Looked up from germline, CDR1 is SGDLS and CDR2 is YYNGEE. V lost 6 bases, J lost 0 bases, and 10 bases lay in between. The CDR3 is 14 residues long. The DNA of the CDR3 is TGTGCCAGCAAGAGGGGGGGCTCCTACAATGAGCAGTTCTTC. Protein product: CASKRGGSYNEQFF.

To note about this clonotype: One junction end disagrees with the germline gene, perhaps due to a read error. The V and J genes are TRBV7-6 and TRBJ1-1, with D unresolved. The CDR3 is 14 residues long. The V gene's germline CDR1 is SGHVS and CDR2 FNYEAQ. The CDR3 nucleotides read TGTGCCAGCAGCTTCGGAGACATGAACACTGAAGCTCTCTTT. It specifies CASSFGDMNTEALF.

Written as DNA, the CDR3 is TGTGCCAGCAGCAGACAGGGGGGAGCTAATTCACCCCTCCACTTT. It encodes CASSRQGGANSPLHF. This sequence joins TRBV7-2 and TRBJ1-6; 9 positions match TRBD1. The CDR3 is 15 amino acids. CDR1 is SGHTA and CDR2 is FQGNSA in the germline V gene. V shed 5 bases and J 6 bases; nucleotides not matched to a gene: 5.